This TCR beta chain comes out of a study of neurological immune-mediated disorders. The method for making cDNA was 5'RACE, and it used 10-nucleotide random UMIs. Every sequencing run produced over 190 million TCR-beta sequences, and the sequences from any one run covered 15-18 subjects. In TCRdb, the 5' RACE reads were re-called with MiXCR into one record per CDR3 protein. Here the sample spans 70,000 to 95,000 distinct CDR3 sequences, less than 15% being singletons. From germline, CDR1 is SGHVS and CDR2 FQNEAQ. Trimming took off 2 bases at V and 0 bases at J, with 16 bases between the two ends. This CDR3 spans 18 amino acids. This clonotype was counted ten times or more. As for time point: longitudinal time-point 2.

This TCR was sampled from a female donor with HTLV-1-associated myelopathy (HAM/TSP). This chain links TRBV7-8 with TRBJ2-2; D not certain. Sample: PBMCs. The CDR3 nucleotides are TGTGCCAGCAGCTTAAGGGCCATGGCCAGCTCGAACACCGGGGAGCTGTTTTTT. Protein sequence: CASSLRAMASSNTGELFF.